This T cell receptor (beta chain) stems from a study of OX40 agonist ivuxolimab in advanced cancers. Trimming took 4 bases from V and 2 from J; bases not matched to a gene: 7. The length of the CDR3 is 17 residues. Germline CDR1 is SGHNT and CDR2 is YYREEE (reference sequence). Data came from immunoSEQ multiplex PCR; TCRdb stores just in-frame clones and leaves some out. The table lists over 80,000 clones, less than 85% of them singletons. Study-wide results and caveats: There was clonal expansion of CD4+ and CD8+ blood T cells by week 6 at 0.1 to 3.0 mg/kg.

For this clone: Its antigen is not identified.

Sequencing used CD4+ or CD8+ T cells sorted from blood, obtained in a trial of the OX40 agonist ivuxolimab. The chain uses TRBV5-4 and TRBJ2-2; the match to TRBD2 covers 11 bases. This receptor was taken from an adult with an advanced solid tumor such as melanoma, head and neck, liver or kidney cancer. The CDR3, as DNA: TGTGCCAGCAGCATCTTGACTAGCGGGGTAAACACCGGGGAGCTGTTTTTT. As protein: CASSILTSGVNTGELFF.